This T cell receptor (beta chain) was identified during a study of vaccination and CD4 T cells after COVID-19. Study results and caveats: Looking at convalescent patients, 304 of their 307 vaccine-specific clones were spike mono-reactive.

This clonotype occurred a few times. Its antigen is not identified. The V gene's germline CDR1 is MNHEY and CDR2 SVGEGT. The length of the CDR3 is 13 residues. V gave up 8 bases and J gave up 0 bases, with 10 bases separating them. The sample's treatment: roughly 11-day PBMC culture with coronavirus spike peptide pools or control peptides (ViraFEST assay). ViraFEST used peptide pools to expand antigen-specific T cells, then sequenced TCRs. Spanning March to December 2020, the positive PCR dates came before US Alpha, Beta and Delta variants. Half the medium was replaced with fresh IL-2 medium on days 3 and 7. The Oncomine TCR Beta short-read assay generated sequence data from the DNA of cultured CD4+ T cells. TCRdb reanalysed the PCR reads using MiXCR and keeps one entry per CDR3 protein. Of roughly 16,000 distinct CDR3 sequences listed, 45% to 50% are singletons.

The V call is TRBV6-2 or TRBV6-3, the J call TRBJ1-1; D is ambiguous. This sequence was found in a human donor who had recovered from COVID-19. Sequenced: CD4+ T cells from blood, cultured in vitro. CDR3 in amino acids: CASGTEMNTEAFF. The DNA for the CDR3 is TGTGCCAGCGGCACAGAGATGAACACTGAAGCTTTCTTT.